This TCR beta chain comes out of a study of blood T cell repertoires in COVID-19. This clone was detected once. The CDR3 spans 16 residues. V dropped 3 bases and J dropped 0 bases, with 12 bases sitting between them. The germline gives CDR1 LGHNT, CDR2 FRNRAP. Authors' processing steps: Reference gene primer amplification gave estimated nucleated cell counts. The assay was immunoSEQ multiplex PCR, and TCRdb's table has in-frame clones only and misses some. D and trimming were read from the DNA, whereas the V and J calls and clone size are those reported in that table. The sample includes around 150,000 clones, roughly 90% of them seen just once.

The source is a woman between 55 and 75 years old with active or convalescent COVID-19. This chain uses TRBV12-5 with TRBJ1-3; D possibly corresponds to TRBD1 (6 bases). Sequencing was done on a sample of peripheral blood. The CDR3 DNA follows: TGTGCTAGTGGTTTTAGGGACACTTACTCTGGAAACACCATATATTTT. Protein sequence: CASGFRDTYSGNTIYF. Drawing the rest from reference TRBV12-5 and TRBJ1-3, the complete variable domain is DARVTQTPRHKVTEMGQEVTMRCQPILGHNTVFWYRQTMMQGLELLAYFRNRAPLDDSGMPKDRFSAEMPDATLATLKIQPSEPRDSAVYFCASGFRDTYSGNTIYFGEGSWLTVV.